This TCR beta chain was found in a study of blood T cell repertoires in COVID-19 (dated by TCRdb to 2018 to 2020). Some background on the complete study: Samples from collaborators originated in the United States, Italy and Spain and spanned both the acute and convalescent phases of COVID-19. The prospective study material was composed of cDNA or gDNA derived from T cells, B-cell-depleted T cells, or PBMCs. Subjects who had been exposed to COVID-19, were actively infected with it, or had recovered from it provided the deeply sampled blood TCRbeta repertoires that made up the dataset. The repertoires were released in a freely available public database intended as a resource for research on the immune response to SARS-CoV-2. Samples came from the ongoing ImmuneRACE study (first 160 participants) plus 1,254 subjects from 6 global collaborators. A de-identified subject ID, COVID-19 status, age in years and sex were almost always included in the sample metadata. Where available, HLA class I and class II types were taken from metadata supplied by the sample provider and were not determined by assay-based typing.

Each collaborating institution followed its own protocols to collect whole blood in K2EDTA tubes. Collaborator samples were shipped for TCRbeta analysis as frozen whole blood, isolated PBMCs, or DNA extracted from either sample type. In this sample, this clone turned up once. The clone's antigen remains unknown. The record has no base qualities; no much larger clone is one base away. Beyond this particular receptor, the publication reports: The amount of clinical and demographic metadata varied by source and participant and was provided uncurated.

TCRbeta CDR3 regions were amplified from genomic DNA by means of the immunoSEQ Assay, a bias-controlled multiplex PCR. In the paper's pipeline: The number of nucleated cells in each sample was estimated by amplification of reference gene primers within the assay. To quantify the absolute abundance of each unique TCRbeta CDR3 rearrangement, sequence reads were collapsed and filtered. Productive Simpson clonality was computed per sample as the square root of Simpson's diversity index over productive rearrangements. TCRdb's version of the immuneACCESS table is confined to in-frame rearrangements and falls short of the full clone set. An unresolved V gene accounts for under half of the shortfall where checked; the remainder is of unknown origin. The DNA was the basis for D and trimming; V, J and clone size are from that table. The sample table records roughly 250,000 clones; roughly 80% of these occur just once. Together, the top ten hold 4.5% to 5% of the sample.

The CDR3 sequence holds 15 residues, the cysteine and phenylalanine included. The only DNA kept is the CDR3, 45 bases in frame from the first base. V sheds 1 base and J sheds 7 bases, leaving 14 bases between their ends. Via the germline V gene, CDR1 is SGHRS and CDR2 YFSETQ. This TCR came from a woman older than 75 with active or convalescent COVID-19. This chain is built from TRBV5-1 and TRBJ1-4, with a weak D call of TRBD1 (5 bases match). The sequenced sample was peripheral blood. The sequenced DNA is TGCGCCAGCAGCTTGTATGGCCTGGGGGGTGAAAAACTGTTTTTT. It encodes CASSLYGLGGEKLFF.